This is a list of T cell receptor beta chains from one sample in a study of cytomegalovirus exposure and HLA in healthy donors. The table came from immunoSEQ multiplex PCR; TCRdb's copy has only in-frame clones and leaves some out. The data show 180,000 or so clones, with approximately 72% seen just once and 2% to 3% held by the top ten. The sequencing input was PBMCs. Source of these receptors: a human donor in good health. The CDR3 runs from the conserved cysteine through the conserved F or W. D genes are given only for firm matches. Expanded clones get a size class; other rows say once, few or many, or leave the size out.

abundance,j_gene,d_gene,v_gene,CDR3aa,CDR3nt
-,TRBJ1-2,TRBD1,TRBV6-1,CASRGQHYGYTF,TGTGCCAGCAGGGGACAGCACTATGGCTACACCTTC
-,TRBJ2-3,-,TRBV5-1,CASSLGQGASTDTQYF,TGCGCCAGCAGCTTGGGGCAGGGTGCTAGCACAGATACGCAGTATTTT
-,TRBJ2-7,TRBD2,TRBV5-6,CASSFSLAGDMSSYEQYF,TGTGCCAGCAGCTTCTCACTAGCGGGGGACATGAGCTCCTACGAGCAGTACTTC
-,TRBJ2-3,-,TRBV21-1,CASSKDLGQGASPNTDTQYF,TGTGCCAGCAGCAAAGATTTGGGACAGGGGGCTTCCCCTAACACAGATACGCAGTATTTT
few,TRBJ2-7,-,TRBV5-6,CASSHQGKSYEQYF,TGTGCCAGCAGCCACCAGGGTAAATCCTACGAGCAGTACTTC
-,TRBJ2-1,-,TRBV7-2,CASSLQGNEQFF,TGTGCCAGCAGTTTACAGGGTAATGAGCAGTTCTTC
-,TRBJ1-1,-,TRBV14,CASSHSGGGEAFF,TGTGCCAGCAGCCATAGCGGGGGGGGTGAAGCTTTCTTT
-,TRBJ2-2,TRBD1,TRBV2,CASRDSNTGELFF,TGTGCCAGCCGGGACAGCAACACCGGGGAGCTGTTTTTT
-,TRBJ1-2,TRBD1,TRBV6-4,CASSPDRGGYGYTF,TGTGCCAGCTCCCCGGACAGGGGGGGCTATGGCTACACCTTC
-,TRBJ2-5,-,TRBV6-7,CASSYDTRTQYF,TGTGCCAGCAGTTACGATACGAGGACCCAGTACTTC
-,TRBJ1-1,-,TRBV2,CASSPQGGRNTEAFF,TGTGCCAGCAGCCCCCAAGGGGGAAGGAACACTGAAGCTTTCTTT
-,TRBJ1-2,-,TRBV2,CASSVGLGGGGYTF,TGTGCCAGCAGTGTTGGACTGGGGGGAGGGGGCTACACCTTC
-,TRBJ2-7,-,TRBV9,CASSVVGPPAGFYEQYF,TGTGCCAGCAGCGTAGTGGGTCCTCCCGCGGGTTTCTACGAGCAGTACTTC
-,TRBJ1-2,TRBD1,TRBV29-1,CSVDGTAYGYTF,TGCAGCGTTGACGGGACAGCCTATGGCTACACCTTC
-,TRBJ1-6,-,TRBV15,CATSRDREGSSPLHF,TGTGCCACCAGCAGAGATCGGGAGGGAAGCTCACCCCTCCACTTT
-,TRBJ1-1,-,TRBV19,CASSIVANTEAFF,TGTGCCAGTAGTATCGTGGCGAACACTGAAGCTTTCTTT
-,TRBJ2-1,TRBD1,TRBV6-5,CASSYSLTGGNEQFF,TGTGCCAGCAGTTACTCTCTTACAGGGGGAAATGAGCAGTTCTTC
few,TRBJ1-3,-,TRBV11-2,CASRVTWASSGNTIYF,TGTGCCAGCAGGGTAACCTGGGCCAGCTCTGGAAACACCATATATTTT
-,TRBJ2-5,-,TRBV19,CASSLTEETQYF,TGTGCCAGTAGTCTCACAGAAGAGACCCAGTACTTC
-,TRBJ2-3,-,TRBV19,CASSSGLRTDTQYF,TGTGCCAGTAGTTCAGGGCTTCGCACAGATACGCAGTATTTT
-,TRBJ1-6,TRBD1,TRBV6-5,CASSGGTGNSPLHF,TGTGCCAGCAGCGGAGGGACAGGGAATTCACCCCTCCACTTT
few,TRBJ1-1,TRBD1,TRBV7-2,CASSFQQGAVGAFF,TGTGCCAGCAGCTTCCAACAGGGGGCGGTGGGAGCTTTCTTT
-,TRBJ1-2,-,TRBV30,CACTRVNYGYTF,TGTGCCTGTACCAGGGTGAACTATGGCTACACCTTC
-,TRBJ1-1,TRBD1,TRBV9,CASSVDQGQGAFAEAFF,TGTGCCAGCAGCGTAGATCAGGGGCAGGGGGCGTTTGCTGAAGCTTTCTTT
few,TRBJ1-5,TRBD1,TRBV5-6,CASSPGQGNQPQHF,TGTGCCAGCAGCCCGGGACAGGGTAATCAGCCCCAGCATTTT
-,TRBJ2-3,TRBD2,TRBV12-5,CASGQLAGGTDTQYF,TGTGCTAGTGGACAACTAGCGGGGGGCACAGATACGCAGTATTTT
-,TRBJ2-2,-,TRBV5-6,CASRSTVTGELFF,TGTGCCAGCAGATCGACAGTTACCGGGGAGCTGTTTTTT
-,TRBJ2-3,-,TRBV30,CAWSVSQGLGDTQYF,TGTGCCTGGAGTGTATCCCAGGGGTTAGGAGATACGCAGTATTTT
-,TRBJ2-1,TRBD2,TRBV7-8,CASSKPTTSGDNEQFF,TGTGCCAGCAGCAAACCTACGACTAGCGGGGACAATGAGCAGTTCTTC
-,TRBJ1-3,-,TRBV4-1,CASSHLTPGAKFPNTIYF,TGCGCCAGCAGCCATTTAACTCCCGGAGCAAAGTTTCCGAACACCATATATTTT
few,TRBJ2-5,-,TRBV6-5,CASSYDAAQETQYF,TGTGCCAGCAGTTACGACGCGGCCCAAGAGACCCAGTACTTC
-,TRBJ1-5,-,TRBV27,CASSLSGVNQPQHF,TGTGCCAGCAGTTTGTCAGGGGTCAATCAGCCCCAGCATTTT
-,TRBJ2-1,-,TRBV6-1,CASSERAGANYNEQFF,TGTGCCAGCAGTGAAAGGGCGGGGGCTAACTACAATGAGCAGTTCTTC
-,TRBJ1-4,TRBD1,TRBV5-8,CASSFLLKGAESIGEKLFF,TGTGCCAGCAGCTTTCTCCTGAAGGGGGCTGAATCGATTGGCGAAAAACTGTTTTTT
-,TRBJ2-7,TRBD2,TRBV5-4,CASSGLAGDEQYF,TGTGCCAGCAGCGGACTAGCGGGGGACGAGCAGTACTTC
-,TRBJ1-5,-,TRBV7-9,CASSPTGGVGNQPQHF,TGTGCCAGCAGTCCCACCGGGGGAGTTGGCAATCAGCCCCAGCATTTT
-,TRBJ1-2,-,TRBV27,CASSSLMGQDYGYTF,TGTGCCAGCAGTTCGCTTATGGGTCAGGACTATGGCTACACCTTC
-,TRBJ2-2,TRBD2,TRBV30,CAWTLLAGGLTGELFF,TGTGCCTGGACCTTACTAGCGGGGGGGCTCACCGGGGAGCTGTTTTTT
-,TRBJ1-2,TRBD1,TRBV6-1,CASSEGQGIYGYTF,TGTGCCAGCAGTGAGGGACAGGGAATTTACGGCTACACCTTC
-,TRBJ2-7,-,TRBV7-9,CASSPPVGGGFSSYEQYF,TGTGCCAGCAGCCCTCCGGTGGGCGGGGGCTTCAGCTCCTACGAGCAGTACTTC
-,TRBJ1-1,-,TRBV19,CASSHRVPNTEAFF,TGTGCCAGCAGTCACAGGGTCCCTAACACTGAAGCTTTCTTT
-,TRBJ1-2,-,TRBV14,CASSPRVPVDGYTF,TGTGCCAGCAGCCCCAGGGTTCCTGTCGATGGCTACACCTTC
-,TRBJ1-2,-,TRBV4-3,CASSGLANYGYTF,TGCGCCAGCAGCGGACTGGCTAACTATGGCTACACCTTC
-,TRBJ1-6,TRBD1,TRBV27,CASSIRTGGFSYNSPLHF,TGTGCCAGCAGTATTAGGACAGGGGGCTTCTCCTATAATTCACCCCTCCACTTT
-,TRBJ1-1,-,TRBV5-4,CASSFGGAEAFF,TGTGCCAGCAGCTTTGGGGGGGCTGAAGCTTTCTTT
-,TRBJ1-5,TRBD1,TRBV7-8,CATGTGVLGAQHF,TGTGCCACCGGGACAGGGGTTCTTGGGGCCCAGCATTTT